Listed here are 23 T cell receptor beta chains from one sample, sequenced in a study of regulatory T cells in long-lasting Graves disease. Arm-PCR of CDR3 regions and iRepertoire HTBI primers were the basis on which TCR beta libraries were built. TCRdb reanalysed the multiplex PCR reads using MiXCR and keeps one entry per CDR3 protein. The sample lists some 250,000 distinct CDR3 sequences, around 20% occurring once. Noted time point: newly diagnosed GD, antithyroid drugs for less than 3 months. RNA extracted from PBMCs served as the sequencing template. The material sequenced was peripheral blood mononuclear cells (PBMCs), taken at new diagnosis, from a patient treated with antithyroid drugs. The receptors shown here come from a female donor with Graves disease.

In this sample, this clonotype turned up many times. The gene calls are TRBV7-3 and TRBJ2-1, with a possible D match to TRBD2 (6 bases). The germline V gene encodes CDR1 SGHTA and CDR2 FQGTGA. CDR3 length equals 11 residues. Trimming cost V 5 bases and J 10 bases, with 9 bases left between them. CDR3 protein: CASSNRGEQFF. Here the CDR3 DNA reads TGTGCCAGCAGCAACCGGGGGGAGCAGTTCTTC. The variable domain in full, completed from reference TRBV7-3 and TRBJ2-1, reads GAGVSQTPSNKVTEKGKYVELRCDPISGHTALYWYRQSLGQGPEFLIYFQGTGAADDSGLPNDRFFAVRPEGSVSTLKIQRTERGDSAVYLCASSNRGEQFFGPGTRLTVL.

At least ten counts were recorded for this clonotype. The rearrangement links TRBV7-9 to TRBJ2-3; TRBD2 is a possible D gene (5 bases). Germline-derived CDR1 and CDR2 are SEHNR and FQNEAQ (reference sequence). With 6 bases removed from V and 6 bases from J, the gap between germline ends came to 10 bases. There are 12 residues in the CDR3. The CDR3 DNA is TGTGCCAGCAGTTTACTAGGCGATACGCAGTATTTT. Residues: CASSLLGDTQYF.

The chain combines TRBV6-5 with TRBJ2-1; perhaps TRBD2 as D (6 bases). CDR3 length equals 14 residues. The germline gives CDR1 MNHEY, CDR2 SVGAGI. V was pared by 0 bases and J by 8 bases, with 11 bases between. Here the CDR3 reads CASSYSNQRDEQFF. The CDR3 DNA reads as TGTGCCAGCAGTTACTCGAACCAGCGGGATGAGCAGTTCTTC.

This clonotype has at least ten counts. This chain links TRBV29-1 with TRBJ2-7; 9 positions agree with TRBD1. The J segment lost 4 bases and the V segment lost 7 bases, leaving 8 bases of the junction unmatched. The CDR3 totals 13 residues. CDR1 and CDR2 from the germline V gene are SQVTM and ANQGSEA. The DNA for the CDR3 is TGCAGCGCATCCGGGACAGGGACGTACGAGCAGTACTTC. Translated, it gives CSASGTGTYEQYF.

This clonotype occurred a few times. V usage is TRBV9 and J usage is TRBJ2-2; 9 bases map to TRBD2. The germline V gene has CDR1 SGDLS and CDR2 YYNGEE. The CDR3 totals 16 residues. Trimming at V came to 2 bases and at J to 4 bases, leaving 6 bases not matched to a gene. CDR3 residues: CASSVGASGTTGELFF. The DNA for the CDR3 is TGTGCCAGCAGCGTGGGGGCTAGCGGGACCACCGGGGAGCTGTTTTTT.

For the CDR3, the DNA is TGCAGTGCTGTCGGGACTAGCGGGGTGTACAATGAGCAGTTCTTC. This codes for CSAVGTSGVYNEQFF. The chain is built from TRBV20-1 and TRBJ2-1; 13 bases agree with TRBD2. This CDR3 has 15 amino acids. V was clipped by 5 bases and J by 4 bases; unmatched bases: 5. Germline loops: CDR1 DFQATT, CDR2 SNEGSKA (reference sequence).

Details on this clonotype: Mismatch with germline at one junction end may stem from a read error. The chain joins TRBV6-2 or TRBV6-3 to TRBJ2-7; D unclear. This CDR3 has 14 residues. Germline V gives CDR1 MNHEY, CDR2 SVGEGT. CDR3 sequence reads: CAGSYSEPTDEQYF. The CDR3 bases are TGTGCCGGCAGTTACTCGGAACCCACCGACGAGCAGTACTTC.

This clonotype was seen ten or more times. V gene TRBV19 combines with J gene TRBJ1-5; the D gene is possibly TRBD1 (5 bases). Germline V gives CDR1 LNHDA, CDR2 SQIVND (reference sequence). V was shortened by 3 bases and J by 5 bases, with 5 bases between the two germline ends. This CDR3 comprises 12 residues. As DNA, the CDR3 is TGTGCCAGTAGTATGGGGGATCAGCCCCAGCATTTT. This translates into CASSMGDQPQHF.

This clonotype was counted ten times or more. The rearrangement joins TRBV24-1 to TRBJ2-7; D is possibly TRBD2 (6 bases). The CDR3 is 15 residues long. The V and J ends lost 8 bases and 1 base respectively, with 17 bases between them. Germline V gives CDR1 KGHDR, CDR2 SFDVKD. CDR3 sequence (DNA): TGTGCCACCATAACGGAGCGGGTTTTATCCTACGAGCAGTACTTC. This translates into CATITERVLSYEQYF.

This clonotype was seen only a few times. The chain is built from TRBV27 and TRBJ2-3; D gene ambiguous. Germline V gives CDR1 MNHEY, CDR2 SMNVEV (reference sequence). The CDR3 contains 15 residues. The V end was cut by 6 bases, the J end by 2 bases, with 15 bases between. This chain's CDR3 is CASRRLIPYTDTQYF. In DNA, the CDR3 is TGTGCCAGCAGGCGACTCATCCCCTACACAGATACGCAGTATTTT.

This clonotype has only a few counts. Just one base apart from a much larger clone, this may be a read error. The chain links TRBV11-3 to TRBJ2-1; D gene ambiguous. Trimming removed 5 bases at V and 9 bases at J, with 14 bases between. Germline V gene data show CDR1 as SGHNT and CDR2 as YENEEA. This CDR3 spans 13 amino acids. CDR3 DNA: TGTGCCAGCAGCCTACTCGCTATCAGTGAGCAGTTCTTC. The encoded protein is CASSLLAISEQFF.

This clonotype was observed at least ten times. This chain joins TRBV7-9 and TRBJ2-1; no clear D. CDR3 length equals 13 residues. Germline assignment: CDR1 SEHNR and CDR2 FQNEAQ (reference sequence). Trimming took off 4 bases at V and 8 bases at J, with 12 bases between the two ends. The CDR3 region has the DNA TGTGCCAGCAGCTCTGATGGACGAGATGAGCAGTTCTTC. Protein sequence: CASSSDGRDEQFF. Full variable domain (missing parts from reference TRBV7-9 and TRBJ2-1): DTGVSQNPRHKITKRGQNVTFRCDPISEHNRLYWYRQTLGQGPEFLTYFQNEAQLEKSRLLSDRFSAERPKGSFSTLEIQRTEQGDSAMYLCASSSDGRDEQFFGPGTRLTVL.

This clonotype appeared a few times. V is TRBV7-9 and J is TRBJ2-1, with 11 bases fitting TRBD2. Germline V gene data show CDR1 as SEHNR and CDR2 as FQNEAQ (reference sequence). V was clipped by 1 base and J by 7 bases; unmatched bases: 6. This CDR3 region has 16 residues. The CDR3 is CASSLVGTSGENEQFF. The CDR3, as DNA: TGTGCCAGCAGCTTAGTGGGGACTAGCGGAGAAAATGAGCAGTTCTTC.

This clonotype appeared many times. This chain joins TRBV24-1 and TRBJ1-5, with D unresolved. The CDR3 runs 13 residues. The V end was cut by 4 bases, the J end by 9 bases, with 12 bases between. Germline lookup yields CDR1 KGHDR and CDR2 SFDVKD. In nucleotides, the CDR3 is TGTGCCACCAGTGAAGGGTTTTATCGGCCCCAGCATTTT. Protein sequence: CATSEGFYRPQHF.

This clonotype showed up just a few times. This chain connects TRBV29-1 to TRBJ2-1, with TRBD2 matching 10 bases. This CDR3 has 13 amino acids. V lost 7 bases and J lost 8; bases outside the gene matches: 8. Germline values: CDR1 SQVTM, CDR2 ANQGSEA. The DNA for the CDR3 is TGCAGCGGTGCTAGCGGGAGTGTCGATGAGCAGTTCTTC. Protein product: CSGASGSVDEQFF.

This clonotype was seen ten or more times. The chain employs TRBV7-2 and TRBJ1-1; D gene ambiguous. The germline CDR1 and CDR2 sequences are SGHTA and FQGNSA. This CDR3 has 14 amino acids. Trimming removed 0 bases at V and 4 bases at J, with 9 bases between. The CDR3 bases are TGTGCCAGCAGCTTAGCACGGCATAGCACTGAAGCTTTCTTT. This gives the protein CASSLARHSTEAFF.

The table lists this clonotype with many counts. The chain couples TRBV11-2 to TRBJ2-7, with no clear D. The V and J ends lost 3 bases and 2 bases respectively, with 11 bases between them. The germline V gene encodes CDR1 SGHAT and CDR2 FQNNGV. The CDR3 has 14 residues. This CDR3 reads CASSFARLTYEQYF. CDR3 nucleotides: TGTGCCAGCAGCTTTGCCCGCTTAACCTACGAGCAGTACTTC.

Worth noting for this clonotype: A read error is possible here, since a much larger clone lies one base away. The chain recombines TRBV11-2 with TRBJ1-2; D may be TRBD1 (5 bases). Germline CDR1 reads SGHAT; CDR2 reads FQNNGV. The CDR3 is made up of 13 amino acids. The V and J ends lost 5 bases and 4 bases respectively, with 11 bases between them. This CDR3 reads CASSRDGFYGYTF. The CDR3 DNA sequence: TGTGCCAGCAGCCGGGACGGATTCTATGGCTACACCTTC.

This clonotype was counted ten times or more. The V and J genes are TRBV7-3 and TRBJ1-4; TRBD1 agrees at 7 bases. Germline V CDR1 and CDR2: SGHTA, FQGTGA. With V trimmed by 5 bases and J by 5 bases, 8 bases remained unmatched. The CDR3 loop spans 15 amino acids. CDR3 loop: CASSAQGPPNEKLFF. The DNA of the CDR3 is TGTGCCAGCAGCGCACAGGGGCCCCCGAATGAAAAACTGTTTTTT.

This clonotype was counted many times. V is TRBV28 and J is TRBJ1-5; tentative D call: TRBD1 (5 bases). In germline, CDR1 is MDHEN, CDR2 SYDVKM. The CDR3 covers 14 residues. Trimming removed 3 bases at V and 0 bases at J, with 6 bases between. In DNA form, the CDR3 reads TGTGCCAGCAGTTTTCAGGGTAGCAATCAGCCCCAGCATTTT. Its translation: CASSFQGSNQPQHF. The whole variable domain, remainder taken from reference TRBV28 and TRBJ1-5, is DVKVTQSSRYLVKRTGEKVFLECVQDMDHENMFWYRQDPGLGLRLIYFSYDVKMKEKGDIPEGYSVSREKKERFSLILESASTNQTSMYLCASSFQGSNQPQHFGDGTRLSIL.

The table lists this clonotype with many counts. In nucleotides, the CDR3 is TGTGCCAGCAGTGAGAGCGGGAGGGTAGGGGAGCAGTTCTTC. Translating gives CASSESGRVGEQFF. The V gene is TRBV6-2 or TRBV6-3, the J gene TRBJ2-1, with 10 bases fitting TRBD2. Trimming removed 5 bases from V and 10 bases from J; junction bases left unmatched: 8. This CDR3 is built from 14 residues. Germline V gene data show CDR1 as MNHEY and CDR2 as SVGEGT.

The chain carries TRBV6-5 and TRBJ1-3; D unresolved. The ends were cut back, 0 bases at V and 3 bases at J, with 9 bases in the middle. The CDR3 sequence is 15 residues long. The V gene's germline CDR1 is MNHEY and CDR2 SVGAGI. The CDR3 here is CASSYSAFLGNTIYF. CDR3 coding DNA: TGTGCCAGCAGTTACTCCGCGTTCCTTGGAAACACCATATATTTT.

The table lists this clonotype with many counts. CDR3 in DNA: TGTGCCAGCAGCAACGGACTAGCGGGAGGACCCACCGGGGAGCTGTTTTTT. It translates to CASSNGLAGGPTGELFF. This chain connects TRBV7-3 to TRBJ2-2; TRBD2 matches at 14 bases. V was clipped by 5 bases and J by 4 bases; unmatched bases: 6. The CDR3 spans 17 residues. Per germline, CDR1 SGHTA and CDR2 FQGTGA.